This record looks at one T cell receptor beta chain sequence and its context. Trimming at V came to 0 bases and at J to 8 bases, leaving 2 bases not matched to a gene. The CDR3 runs to 14 residues. CDR1 is SGHRS and CDR2 is YFSETQ in the germline V gene. Clones were read by immunoSEQ multiplex PCR, and TCRdb kept only the in-frame ones, dropping some. Among about 350,000 clones listed, roughly 90% were seen once. Treatment reported: around 19 received Ad26.COV2.S at low or high dose, single or two shots; roughly 5 received placebo; per-sample allocation not given. The samples were gathered on day 63 after the first injection of vaccine or placebo. This specimen belongs to a study of Ad26.COV2.S vaccination and SARS-CoV-2 variants.

Sequencing was performed on peripheral blood, taken in a trial of Ad26.COV2.S vaccine versus placebo. The chain recombines TRBV5-1 with TRBJ1-4, with 9 bases aligning to TRBD1. The sequence came from a person aged 18 to 65 who received the Ad26.COV2.S COVID-19 vaccine or a placebo. Written as DNA, the CDR3 is TGCGCCAGCAGCTTGGACAGGGGGCGCGAAAAACTGTTTTTT. Its translation is CASSLDRGREKLFF.